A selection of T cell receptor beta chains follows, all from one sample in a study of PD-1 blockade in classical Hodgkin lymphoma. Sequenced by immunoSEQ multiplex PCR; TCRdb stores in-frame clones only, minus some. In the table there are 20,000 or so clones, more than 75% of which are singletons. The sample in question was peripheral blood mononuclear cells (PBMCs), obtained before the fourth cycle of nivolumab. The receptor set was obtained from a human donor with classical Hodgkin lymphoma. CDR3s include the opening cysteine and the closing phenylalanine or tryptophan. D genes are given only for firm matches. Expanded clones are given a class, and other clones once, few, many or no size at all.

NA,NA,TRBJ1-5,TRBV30,CAWSVDDNQPQHF,TGTGCCTGGAGTGTAGATGACAATCAGCCCCAGCATTTT
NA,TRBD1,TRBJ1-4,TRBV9,CASSPRTGGPNEKLFF,TGTGCCAGCAGCCCCCGGACAGGGGGCCCTAATGAAAAACTGTTTTTT
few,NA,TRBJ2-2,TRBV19,CASSPRESFNTGELFF,TGTGCCAGTAGTCCTCGGGAGAGCTTTAACACCGGGGAGCTGTTTTTT
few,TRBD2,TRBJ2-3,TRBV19,CASSILGLAGGPDTQYF,TGTGCCAGTAGTATTCTGGGACTAGCGGGGGGCCCAGATACGCAGTATTTT
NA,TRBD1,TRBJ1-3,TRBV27,CASNAGGPYSGNTIYF,TGTGCCAGCAACGCAGGGGGTCCCTACTCTGGAAACACCATATATTTT
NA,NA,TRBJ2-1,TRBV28,CASTIANRGPQFF,TGTGCCAGCACCATAGCGAACCGGGGCCCCCAGTTCTTC
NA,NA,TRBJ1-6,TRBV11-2,CASQWQGGRGSPLHF,TGTGCCAGTCAGTGGCAGGGAGGCAGGGGTTCACCCCTCCACTTT
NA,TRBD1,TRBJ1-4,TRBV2,CASSGTGYEKLFF,TGTGCCAGCAGTGGGACAGGGTATGAAAAACTGTTTTTT
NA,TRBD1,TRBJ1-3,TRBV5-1,CASSRTGTARNTIYF,TGCGCTAGCAGCCGAACCGGGACAGCCCGAAACACCATATATTTT
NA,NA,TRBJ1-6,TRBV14,CASSLGQMLNSPLHF,TGTGCCAGCAGTCTCGGTCAGATGCTCAATTCACCCCTCCACTTT
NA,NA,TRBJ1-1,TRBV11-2,CAREDKALFGEAFF,TGTGCCAGAGAGGACAAGGCCCTTTTTGGTGAAGCTTTCTTT